Below are 10 T cell receptor beta chains sequenced from a single sample in a study of T cell responses to AZD1222 COVID-19 vaccine. TCRdb's table, derived via immunoSEQ multiplex PCR, lists solely in-frame clones and lacks some. The sample consists of 180,000 or so clones, approximately 95% of them appearing once. The material was peripheral blood, obtained 28 days after the second AZD1222 dose. These receptors came from an adult who received the AZD1222 COVID-19 vaccine.

V usage is TRBV2 and J usage is TRBJ1-6; 7 bases are a match to TRBD1. The CDR3 runs to 17 residues. Germline CDR1 SNHLY, CDR2 FYNNEI. Trimming took 4 bases from V and 2 from J; bases not matched to a gene: 8. CDR3 nucleotides: TGTGCCAGCAGTGGGGTTACAGGGGTAGCCTATAATTCACCCCTCCACTTT. Protein sequence: CASSGVTGVAYNSPLHF. The full variable domain, with the rest looked up from reference TRBV2 and TRBJ1-6, is EPEVTQTPSHQVTQMGQEVILRCVPISNHLYFYWYRQILGQKVEFLVSFYNNEISEKSEIFDDQFSVERPDGSNFTLKIRSTKLEDSAMYFCASSGVTGVAYNSPLHFGNGTRLTVT.

The chain recombines TRBV5-4 with TRBJ1-1, with 7 bases aligning to TRBD1. Germline CDR1 reads SGHNT; CDR2 reads YYREEE (reference sequence). Unmatched junction bases numbered 8, after V lost 4 bases and J lost 2 bases. The CDR3 is made up of 15 amino acids. In nucleotides, the CDR3 is TGTGCCAGCAGCGAAAACAGGGGATACAACACTGAAGCTTTCTTT. It encodes CASSENRGYNTEAFF.

The rearrangement joins TRBV10-3 to TRBJ2-7, with 12 bases aligning to TRBD1. The CDR3 contains 15 residues. J was trimmed by 5 bases and V by 6 bases; bases with no gene match: 8. Germline V gene data show CDR1 as ENHRY and CDR2 as SYGVKD. The CDR3 region is CAIRGTGGHWDEQYF. Written as DNA, the CDR3 is TGTGCCATCAGGGGGACAGGGGGCCATTGGGACGAGCAGTACTTC.

V is TRBV11-2 and J is TRBJ2-6; no definite D call. The V gene lost 1 base and the J gene lost 4 bases, with 5 bases spanning the gap. Germline V lookup: CDR1 SGHAT, CDR2 FQNNGV. The CDR3 has 14 residues. The CDR3 sequence is CASSLVRGANVLTF. As DNA, the CDR3 is TGTGCCAGCAGCTTAGTTAGGGGGGCCAACGTCCTGACTTTC. The entire variable domain, with the rest obtained from reference TRBV11-2 and TRBJ2-6, is as follows: EAGVAQSPRYKIIEKRQSVAFWCNPISGHATLYWYQQILGQGPKLLIQFQNNGVVDDSQLPKDRFSAERLKGVDSTLKIQPAKLEDSAVYLCASSLVRGANVLTFGAGSRLTVL.

This clone has only one observation. The chain couples TRBV7-3 to TRBJ1-2; D is uncertain. V shed 1 base and J shed 7 bases, with 7 bases lying between them. Germline-derived CDR1 and CDR2 are SGHTA and FQGTGA. The CDR3 is 12 residues long. The CDR3 region is CASSLKFAGYTF. The CDR3 bases are TGTGCCAGCAGCTTAAAGTTCGCTGGCTACACCTTC.

The chain has TRBV2 and TRBJ1-2; TRBD1 is a possible D gene (5 bases). V lost 2 bases and J 7 bases, leaving 14 bases between the germline ends. Germline V lookup: CDR1 SNHLY, CDR2 FYNNEI. This CDR3 contains 14 residues. In DNA form, the CDR3 reads TGTGCCAGCAGTGAATCTCAGGGAATGGGTGGCTACACCTTC. This translates into CASSESQGMGGYTF.

The V and J genes are TRBV9 and TRBJ1-1; D not resolved. This CDR3 has 13 residues. Per the germline V gene, CDR1 is SGDLS and CDR2 is YYNGEE. Trimming took 4 bases from V and 0 from J, leaving 7 bases between them. The CDR3 DNA reads TGTGCCAGCAGCCGGTTATTGAACACTGAAGCTTTCTTT. Translation gives CASSRLLNTEAFF.

This clone is a singleton in its sample. V gene TRBV6-4 combines with J gene TRBJ2-3; 7 bases are a match to TRBD2. This CDR3 comprises 14 residues. Germline V gives CDR1 MRHNA, CDR2 SNTAGT. Trimming took 4 bases from V and 2 from J; bases not matched to a gene: 3. CDR3 DNA: TGTGCCAGCAGTGGACTAGCCTTCACAGATACGCAGTATTTT. It yields the protein CASSGLAFTDTQYF.

The chain links TRBV3-1 (or the pseudogene TRBV3-2) to TRBJ2-7, with D uncertain. The V end lost 2 bases, the J end lost 2 bases, and 13 bases lay between the germline ends. Germline V gene lookup returns CDR1 LGHDT and CDR2 YNNKEL (reference sequence). The CDR3 has 15 amino acids. The CDR3 loop reads CASSQLSDVTYEQYF. The CDR3 DNA reads as TGTGCCAGCAGCCAACTTTCGGACGTAACCTACGAGCAGTACTTC.

This rearrangement joins TRBV4-1 to TRBJ1-1; TRBD1 is a possible D gene (5 bases). With 0 bases removed from V and 4 bases from J, the gap between germline ends came to 15 bases. The CDR3 extends over 16 amino acids. CDR1 MGHRA and CDR2 YSYEKL come from the germline V gene. The CDR3 bases are TGCGCCAGCAGCCAAGATACGGGGGGACGAGGCACTGAAGCTTTCTTT. Its protein product is CASSQDTGGRGTEAFF.